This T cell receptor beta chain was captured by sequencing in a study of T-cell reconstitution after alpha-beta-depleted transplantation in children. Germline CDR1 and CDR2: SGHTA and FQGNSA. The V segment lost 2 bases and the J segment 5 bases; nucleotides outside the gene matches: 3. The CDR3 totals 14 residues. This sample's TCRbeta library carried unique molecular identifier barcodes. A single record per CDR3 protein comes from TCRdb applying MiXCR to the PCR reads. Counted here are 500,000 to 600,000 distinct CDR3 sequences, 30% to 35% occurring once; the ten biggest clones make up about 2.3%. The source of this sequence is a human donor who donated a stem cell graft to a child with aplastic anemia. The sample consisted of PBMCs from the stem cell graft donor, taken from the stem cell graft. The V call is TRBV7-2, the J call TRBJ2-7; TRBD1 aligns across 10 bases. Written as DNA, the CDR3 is TGTGCCAGCAGCTTAAAGGGGACAGGGGACGAGCAGTACTTC. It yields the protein CASSLKGTGDEQYF.